One TCR beta chain is described in this entry. Its antigen is undetermined. V was shortened by 6 bases and J by 2 bases, with 4 bases between the two germline ends. The CDR3 has 11 amino acids. CDR1 is MNHEY, CDR2 SVGAGI, per germline. The data are from a study of cytomegalovirus exposure and HLA in healthy donors. Study-wide points: TRBV6-2, TRBV6-3 and some other V segments were excluded as indistinguishable. Further analysis, carried out later, found HLA-associated TCR beta chains more clonally expanded than equally common other chains. Presence/absence analyses took donor sequencing depth as roughly uniform.

It was with 60 Vbeta and 13 Jbeta primers that the PCR ran. Repertoires were generated with immunoSEQ multiplex PCR, while TCRdb's copy carries only in-frame clones and drops some. The ten top clones account for 2% to 3%, within a sample of 120,000 to 150,000 clones. Sequencing was done on a sample of PBMCs. This receptor was identified in a middle-aged man in good health and CMV-seronegative. The V and J genes are TRBV6-5 and TRBJ2-5; D gene unclear. The CDR3 sequence is CASRLQETQYF. The CDR3 bases are TGTGCCAGCAGACTTCAAGAGACCCAGTACTTC.